These 19 T cell receptor beta chains were all obtained from the same sample, sequenced in a study of T cells after yellow fever vaccination. TCRdb ran MiXCR on the 5' RACE reads and lists one entry per CDR3 protein. The sample comprises around 310,000 distinct CDR3 sequences, roughly 4.3% of which are singletons, and less than 25% rests with the top ten. Sample: PBMCs, taken 5 days after the yellow fever booster vaccination. The receptor set was obtained from a man between 18 and 29 years old who received the YFV17D yellow fever vaccine.

The chain combines TRBV7-6 with TRBJ1-2; tentatively, D is TRBD1 (5 bases). V was trimmed by 5 bases and J by 7 bases, leaving 11 bases between them. This CDR3 has 12 amino acids. Germline V gene sequence: CDR1 SGHVS, CDR2 FNYEAQ. CDR3 loop: CASSPGIGGYTF. In nucleotides, the CDR3 is TGTGCCAGCAGCCCAGGGATCGGTGGCTACACCTTC.

This clonotype appeared a few times. The chain is built from TRBV5-6 and TRBJ2-1, with TRBD2 identical over 9 bases. The CDR3 extends over 15 amino acids. The junction had 6 bases not matched to a gene; V was cut back by 4 bases and J by 4 bases. CDR1 is SGHDT and CDR2 is YYEEEE in the germline V gene. CDR3 nucleotide sequence: TGTGCCAGCAGCCCGACTAGCGGCCTATACAATGAGCAGTTCTTC. Translating gives CASSPTSGLYNEQFF.

This clonotype has only a few counts. The rearrangement links TRBV20-1 to TRBJ2-5, with a weak D call TRBD1 (6 bases). Trimming removed 3 bases at V and 4 bases at J, with 9 bases between. The CDR3 extends over 12 amino acids. The germline V gene has CDR1 DFQATT and CDR2 SNEGSKA (reference sequence). In DNA form, the CDR3 reads TGCAGTGCTAGCCGGGACACAGAGACCCAGTACTTC. Translated: CSASRDTETQYF.

This clonotype was detected a few times. CDR3 nucleotide sequence: TGTGCCAGCAGTTACTCTCTGATGGGACGGACGAACACTGAAGCTTTCTTT. This translates into CASSYSLMGRTNTEAFF. The V and J genes are TRBV6-2 or TRBV6-3 and TRBJ1-1, with a tentative D call TRBD1 (5 bases). Per the germline V gene, CDR1 is MNHEY and CDR2 is SVGEGT. The CDR3 has 17 residues. The ends were cut back, 0 bases at V and 1 base at J, with 15 bases in the middle.

Many counts were recorded for this clonotype. The genes are TRBV9 and TRBJ2-2, with 14 nucleotides matching TRBD2. The length of the CDR3 is 18 residues. CDR1 SGDLS and CDR2 YYNGEE come from the germline V gene. V shed 2 bases, J shed 0 bases, and the junction held 3 bases outside the gene matches. This CDR3 reads CASSVGLAGASNTGELFF. CDR3 nucleotides: TGTGCCAGCAGCGTGGGACTAGCGGGGGCTTCGAACACCGGGGAGCTGTTTTTT.

This clonotype was counted a few times. This rearrangement joins TRBV4-1 to TRBJ2-6; D is perhaps TRBD1 (5 bases). Germline V gene data show CDR1 as MGHRA and CDR2 as YSYEKL. The CDR3 totals 17 residues. The V end was cut by 1 base, the J end by 1 base, with 11 bases between. For the CDR3, the DNA is TGCGCCAGCAGCCAAGGTAGGGGCATGTCTGGGGCCAACGTCCTGACTTTC. Translating gives CASSQGRGMSGANVLTF.

This clonotype was seen only a few times. This chain uses TRBV9 with TRBJ1-4, with 9 bases fitting TRBD1. The CDR3 covers 14 residues. Germline V lookup: CDR1 SGDLS, CDR2 YYNGEE. V lost 3 bases and J lost 8; bases outside the gene matches: 5. Written as DNA, the CDR3 is TGTGCCAGCAGCGCGGGACAGGGCGAGGAAAAACTGTTTTTT. This translates into CASSAGQGEEKLFF.

The sample holds many counts of this clonotype. V gene TRBV5-6 combines with J gene TRBJ2-3, with 7 bases lining up with TRBD1. The V segment lost 1 base and the J segment 0 bases; nucleotides outside the gene matches: 8. The germline CDR1 and CDR2 sequences are SGHDT and YYEEEE. The CDR3 loop spans 17 amino acids. The CDR3 DNA sequence: TGTGCCAGCAGCTTGCTGGGGGACAGAACAAGCACAGATACGCAGTATTTT. Amino acids: CASSLLGDRTSTDTQYF.

V is TRBV9 and J is TRBJ1-2; 12 bases fit TRBD1. Germline V lookup: CDR1 SGDLS, CDR2 YYNGEE. The CDR3 loop spans 16 amino acids. Germline trimming cut 3 bases from V and 6 bases from J; bases unmatched to any gene: 9. CDR3: CASSGKAGTGGHGYTF. CDR3 DNA: TGTGCCAGCAGCGGAAAAGCCGGGACAGGGGGCCATGGCTACACCTTC.

This clonotype was recorded a few times. J is TRBJ1-2 and V is TRBV30; D is undetermined. This CDR3 has 12 residues. The V end was cut by 5 bases, the J end by 3 bases, with 10 bases between. Germline V gene data show CDR1 as GTSNPN and CDR2 as SVGIG (reference sequence). The chain's CDR3 is CAWGPSYYGYTF. CDR3 coding DNA: TGTGCCTGGGGGCCCAGCTACTATGGCTACACCTTC.

As regards this clonotype: Relative to the germline gene, one junction end is altered; a read error may explain this. The CDR3 DNA is TGTGCCAGCAGCTTGGGCGGGACCCTCAATCGGCCCCAGCATTTT. Its protein product is CASSLGGTLNRPQHF. The V call is TRBV5-6, the J call TRBJ1-5, with D perhaps matching TRBD1 (5 bases). The germline gives CDR1 SGHDT, CDR2 YYEEEE. The CDR3 sequence is 15 residues long.

In this sample, this clonotype turned up many times. The rearrangement uses TRBV11-1 and TRBJ1-1; no reliable D call. Deletions cut 3 bases from V and 5 bases from J, with 7 bases between. Germline CDR1 is SGHAT and CDR2 is FQDESV (reference sequence). This CDR3 is built from 12 residues. CDR3 sequence reads: CASSFERTEAFF. DNA for the CDR3: TGTGCCAGCAGCTTCGAGAGGACTGAAGCTTTCTTT.

This sequence joins TRBV7-9 and TRBJ2-1; D is possibly TRBD1 (8 bases). Germline V gene data show CDR1 as SEHNR and CDR2 as FQNEAQ (reference sequence). Trimming took 2 bases from V and 7 from J, leaving 15 bases between them. The CDR3 contains 15 residues. The CDR3 bases are TGTGCCAGCAGCTTATTACAGGGGGGGAAGAATGAGCAGTTCTTC. This codes for CASSLLQGGKNEQFF.

This clonotype was seen ten or more times. V is TRBV7-8 and J is TRBJ2-3; 12 bases agree with TRBD2. The V segment lost 5 bases and the J segment 0 bases; nucleotides outside the gene matches: 3. The germline gives CDR1 SGHVS, CDR2 FQNEAQ. The CDR3 consists of 16 residues. The CDR3 nucleotides read TGTGCCAGCAGCCCGCTAGCGGGGGGGAGCACAGATACGCAGTATTTT. Protein product: CASSPLAGGSTDTQYF.

The J gene is TRBJ2-2, the V gene TRBV6-1; D ambiguous. The V gene lost 4 bases and the J gene lost 0 bases, with 18 bases spanning the gap. The CDR3 is made up of 18 amino acids. CDR1 and CDR2 (germline): MNHNS, SASEGT. CDR3 loop: CASSAKDFDFANTGELFF. In DNA, the CDR3 is TGTGCCAGCAGTGCAAAAGATTTCGACTTCGCGAACACCGGGGAGCTGTTTTTT.

This chain links TRBV20-1 with TRBJ2-7; no clear D. Germline V gene sequence: CDR1 DFQATT, CDR2 SNEGSKA (reference sequence). This CDR3 spans 12 amino acids. The V and J ends lost 6 bases and 6 bases respectively, with 15 bases between them. In DNA, the CDR3 is TGCAGTGCAACCCGGACGGCGCGCGAGCAGTACTTC. Its translation is CSATRTAREQYF.

The chain is built from TRBV12-3 or TRBV12-4 and TRBJ1-2; 7 bases agree with TRBD1. V gave up 4 bases and J gave up 12 bases; unmatched junction bases: 8. The CDR3 length is 12 residues. The DNA of the CDR3 is TGTGCCAGCAGTTCACACGACAGGGTCAACACCTTC. This codes for CASSSHDRVNTF.

This clonotype came up a few times. The genes are TRBV5-1 and TRBJ1-2; D unclear. V lost 2 bases and J lost 2, with 10 bases in between. The germline CDR1 and CDR2 sequences are SGHRS and YFSETQ. This CDR3 is built from 14 residues. The CDR3 region is CASSFSGNNYGYTF. As DNA, the CDR3 is TGCGCCAGCAGCTTCTCGGGAAACAACTATGGCTACACCTTC.

This clonotype showed up many times. This CDR3 reads CASSNSGGARETQYF. Here the CDR3 DNA reads TGTGCCAGCAGTAACAGCGGGGGAGCCCGGGAGACCCAGTACTTC. This chain uses TRBV27 with TRBJ2-5, with 8 bases that match TRBD2. Trimming at V came to 5 bases and at J to 5 bases, leaving 10 bases not matched to a gene. The CDR3 is 15 amino acids. Germline CDR1 is MNHEY and CDR2 is SMNVEV (reference sequence).